One T cell receptor (beta chain) is described in this entry. The antigen remains unidentified. This specimen belongs to a study of cytomegalovirus exposure and HLA in healthy donors. Study-wide context: The Caucasian-associated ancestry cluster held over 80% of more than 350 genotyped donors. The study, taken as a whole, reports: In an earlier analysis, most TCR beta V segments were productive about 87% or about 30% of the time. Follow-up analysis later connected one missense variant in DCLRE1C with trimming of TCR beta V- and J-genes. The authors enumerated over 150 TCR beta chains as linked to cytomegalovirus.

The germline V gene encodes CDR1 SNHLY and CDR2 FYNNEI. This CDR3 comprises 16 residues. The PCR had 60 Vbeta and 13 Jbeta primers. Data came from immunoSEQ multiplex PCR; TCRdb stores just in-frame clones and leaves some out. The sample carries about 170,000 clones, less than 85% recorded once. Sequencing was carried out using PBMCs. The rearrangement links TRBV2 to TRBJ2-5; D is uncertain. The tail of the sequence fits TRBJ2-7 better, so the J call may be wrong. The TCR comes from a man younger than 35 in good health and CMV-seronegative. CDR3 coding DNA: TGTGCCAGCAGTGAGATAGCCTCATACTCCTCCTACGAGCAGTACTTC. This encodes CASSEIASYSSYEQYF.